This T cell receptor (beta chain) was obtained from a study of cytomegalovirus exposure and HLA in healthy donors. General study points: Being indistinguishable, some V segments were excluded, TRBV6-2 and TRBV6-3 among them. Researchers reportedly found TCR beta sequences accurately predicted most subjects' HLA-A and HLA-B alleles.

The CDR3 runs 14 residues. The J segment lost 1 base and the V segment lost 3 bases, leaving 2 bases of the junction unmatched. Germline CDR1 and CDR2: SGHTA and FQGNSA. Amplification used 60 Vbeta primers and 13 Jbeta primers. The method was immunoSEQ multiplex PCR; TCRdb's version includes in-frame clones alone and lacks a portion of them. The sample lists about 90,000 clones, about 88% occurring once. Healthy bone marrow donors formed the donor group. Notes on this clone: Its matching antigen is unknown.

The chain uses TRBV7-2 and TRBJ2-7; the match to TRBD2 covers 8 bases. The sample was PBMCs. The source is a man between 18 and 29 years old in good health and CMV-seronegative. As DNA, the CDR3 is TGTGCCAGCAGCTTTAGCGGGACTTCCTACGAGCAGTACTTC. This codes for CASSFSGTSYEQYF. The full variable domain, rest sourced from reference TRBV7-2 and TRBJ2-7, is GAGVSQSPSNKVTEKGKDVELRCDPISGHTALYWYRQSLGQGLEFLIYFQGNSAPDKSGLPSDRFSAERTGGSVSTLTIQRTQQEDSAVYLCASSFSGTSYEQYFGPGTRLTVT.